Listed here are 32 T cell receptor beta chains from one sample, sequenced in a study of blood T cell repertoires in COVID-19. Profiled with immunoSEQ multiplex PCR; TCRdb holds only in-frame clones, not every one. The sample comprises fewer than 65,000 clones, around 80% of which are singletons, and more than 9% rests with the top ten. The material sequenced was peripheral blood. Every receptor here comes from a human donor in a cohort sampled during active COVID-19.

The chain carries TRBV9 and TRBJ2-1; 8 bases match TRBD2. J lost 5 bases, V lost 3 bases, and 10 bases had no gene match. CDR3 length equals 16 residues. Germline values: CDR1 SGDLS, CDR2 YYNGEE. The CDR3 sequence is CASSASVSGGDNEQFF. CDR3 nucleotides: TGTGCCAGCAGCGCCTCCGTGAGCGGGGGAGACAATGAGCAGTTCTTC.

V is TRBV10-2 and J is TRBJ1-1; D may be TRBD1 (6 bases). The CDR3 runs 14 residues. CDR1 is WSHSY and CDR2 is SAAADI in the germline V gene. V shed 6 bases and J shed 0 bases, with 11 bases lying between them. The CDR3 here is CASRTGSMNTEAFF. DNA of the CDR3: TGCGCCAGCAGAACAGGGTCTATGAACACTGAAGCTTTCTTT.

The rearrangement joins TRBV9 to TRBJ2-2; TRBD2 matches at 12 bases. Germline V gene lookup returns CDR1 SGDLS and CDR2 YYNGEE. Losses at the gene ends were 0 bases for V and 5 bases for J; bases not matched to a gene: 11. The CDR3 spans 19 residues. Written as DNA, the CDR3 is TGTGCCAGCAGCGTAGAAAGGGCTAGCGGGAGGGCCGGGACCGGGGAGCTGTTTTTT. Protein sequence: CASSVERASGRAGTGELFF.

The rearrangement uses TRBV30 and TRBJ1-2; 8 bases fit TRBD1. CDR1 and CDR2 from the germline V gene are GTSNPN and SVGIG (reference sequence). The CDR3 runs to 15 residues. The junction had 11 bases not matched to a gene; V was cut back by 2 bases and J by 6 bases. The CDR3 protein is CAWSPWTGRDHGYTF. DNA of the CDR3: TGTGCCTGGAGTCCATGGACAGGGAGAGACCATGGCTACACCTTC.

In this sample, this clone is medium-sized. V is TRBV28 and J is TRBJ2-7; 8 bases match TRBD1. Trimming at V came to 6 bases and at J to 3 bases, leaving 13 bases not matched to a gene. This CDR3 has 16 residues. Germline-derived CDR1 and CDR2 are MDHEN and SYDVKM. CDR3 sequence: CASSPNGAGGLYEQYF. The CDR3 region has the DNA TGTGCCAGCAGCCCCAACGGGGCAGGGGGCCTCTACGAGCAGTACTTC.

In its sample, this clone was seen once. The chain combines TRBV3-1 (or the pseudogene TRBV3-2) with TRBJ1-2; 7 bases map to TRBD1. V lost 2 bases and J lost 4; bases outside the gene matches: 13. The length of the CDR3 is 17 residues. Per germline, CDR1 LGHDT and CDR2 YNNKEL (reference sequence). The CDR3: CASSQRGRDRVGYGYTF. CDR3 DNA: TGTGCCAGCAGCCAAAGGGGTAGAGACAGGGTAGGCTATGGCTACACCTTC.

This clone was detected only once. The genes are TRBV18 and TRBJ2-3; TRBD2 matches at 7 bases. Germline assignment: CDR1 KGHSH and CDR2 LQKENI. The trim removed 6 bases at V and 2 bases at J, leaving 11 bases unmatched. The CDR3 loop spans 16 amino acids. The DNA of the CDR3 is TGTGCCAGCTCTCTACGGGACTACCGAACCACAGATACGCAGTATTTT. This gives the protein CASSLRDYRTTDTQYF.

The chain uses TRBV18 and TRBJ2-1; 8 nucleotides agree with TRBD1. The CDR3 extends over 19 amino acids. J was trimmed by 2 bases and V by 3 bases; bases with no gene match: 15. Germline V CDR1 and CDR2: KGHSH, LQKENI. This CDR3 reads CASSPSTGVAWSAYNEQFF. The CDR3 DNA reads as TGTGCCAGCTCACCGTCGACAGGGGTAGCGTGGTCCGCCTACAATGAGCAGTTCTTC.

The genes are TRBV27 and TRBJ1-1; weak D call: TRBD1 (6 bases). Germline loops: CDR1 MNHEY, CDR2 SMNVEV (reference sequence). CDR3 length: 18 residues. The ends were cut back, 6 bases at V and 1 base at J, with 24 bases in the middle. The CDR3 reads CASSPLSRGWGTNTEAFF. DNA of the CDR3: TGTGCCAGCAGCCCCCTGTCTAGGGGGTGGGGGACGAACACTGAAGCTTTCTTT.

This clone was observed a single time. The V gene is TRBV9, the J gene TRBJ2-7; 8 bases agree with TRBD2. Germline V CDR1 and CDR2: SGDLS, YYNGEE. The trim removed 3 bases at V and 1 base at J, leaving 3 bases unmatched. The CDR3 extends over 14 amino acids. CDR3 sequence reads: CASSAGGESYEQYF. Written as DNA, the CDR3 is TGTGCCAGCAGCGCGGGGGGGGAATCCTACGAGCAGTACTTC.

The chain's CDR3 is CASSDRLAGGLTQYF. The CDR3 nucleotides read TGTGCCAGCAGCGACCGACTAGCGGGAGGGTTAACGCAGTATTTT. The gene calls are TRBV9 and TRBJ2-3, with 14 bases identical to TRBD2. The junction had 6 bases not matched to a gene; V was cut back by 3 bases and J by 9 bases. Germline assignment: CDR1 SGDLS and CDR2 YYNGEE. CDR3 size: 15 residues. The whole variable domain, filled in from reference TRBV9 and TRBJ2-3, reads DSGVTQTPKHLITATGQRVTLRCSPRSGDLSVYWYQQSLDQGLQFLIQYYNGEERAKGNILERFSAQQFPDLHSELNLSSLELGDSALYFCASSDRLAGGLTQYFGPGTRLTVL.

This chain links TRBV4-1 with TRBJ2-1; D is ambiguous. V gave up 0 bases and J gave up 2 bases, with 8 bases separating them. The CDR3 consists of 15 residues. From germline, CDR1 is MGHRA and CDR2 YSYEKL. CDR3 nucleotide sequence: TGCGCCAGCAGCCAAGAGGAGAGGCCCTACAATGAGCAGTTCTTC. This translates into CASSQEERPYNEQFF.

This sequence joins TRBV6-4 and TRBJ2-1, with TRBD2 matching 13 bases. Germline values: CDR1 MRHNA, CDR2 SNTAGT. The CDR3 loop spans 15 amino acids. Trimming at V came to 5 bases and at J to 5 bases, leaving 3 bases not matched to a gene. This chain's CDR3 is CASSPTSGGDNEQFF. DNA for the CDR3: TGTGCCAGCAGTCCTACTAGCGGGGGGGACAATGAGCAGTTCTTC.

The V and J genes are TRBV7-9 and TRBJ1-3; D uncertain. The V end was cut by 5 bases, the J end by 1 base, with 12 bases between. The CDR3 length is 15 residues. Germline-derived CDR1 and CDR2 are SEHNR and FQNEAQ (reference sequence). CDR3 region: CASSQGSLSGNTIYF. The CDR3 region has the DNA TGTGCCAGCAGCCAAGGGAGTCTTTCTGGAAACACCATATATTTT.

The chain recombines TRBV9 with TRBJ2-7; D ambiguous. V gave up 0 bases and J gave up 0 bases, with 7 bases separating them. The CDR3 runs to 14 residues. Germline CDR1 SGDLS, CDR2 YYNGEE. The CDR3 loop reads CASSVEASSYEQYF. The CDR3 coding sequence is TGTGCCAGCAGCGTAGAAGCTAGCTCCTACGAGCAGTACTTC.

This clone was observed a single time. For the CDR3, the DNA is TGTGCCAGCAGTGACTTGGGAGGTAGCTCCTATAATTCACCCCTCCACTTT. The encoded protein is CASSDLGGSSYNSPLHF. The chain employs TRBV28 and TRBJ1-6, with no clear D. Germline V gene data show CDR1 as MDHEN and CDR2 as SYDVKM. The CDR3 is 17 amino acids. V dropped 5 bases and J dropped 0 bases, with 14 bases sitting between them.

The rearrangement joins TRBV11-3 to TRBJ2-1; 8 nucleotides line up with TRBD1. This CDR3 has 14 amino acids. Germline values: CDR1 SGHNT, CDR2 YENEEA. J was trimmed by 8 bases and V by 4 bases; bases with no gene match: 7. The CDR3 here is CASSSRAGGYEQFF. CDR3 coding DNA: TGTGCCAGCAGCTCCAGAGCAGGGGGCTATGAGCAGTTCTTC. The entire variable domain, with the rest obtained from reference TRBV11-3 and TRBJ2-1, is as follows: EAGVVQSPRYKIIEKKQPVAFWCNPISGHNTLYWYLQNLGQGPELLIRYENEEAVDDSQLPKDRFSAERLKGVDSTLKIQPAELGDSAVYLCASSSRAGGYEQFFGPGTRLTVL.

This sequence joins TRBV30 and TRBJ2-7; 7 bases are shared with TRBD2. Germline assignment: CDR1 GTSNPN and CDR2 SVGIG (reference sequence). This CDR3 is 10 amino acids long. Trimming removed 1 base from V and 9 bases from J; junction bases left unmatched: 0. The CDR3 region has the DNA TGTGCCTGGAGTGGGACTAGGCAGTACTTC. It translates to CAWSGTRQYF.

The chain uses TRBV4-2 and TRBJ2-7; 9 positions match TRBD2. From germline, CDR1 is LGHNA and CDR2 YNFKEQ. Trimming cost V 1 base and J 6 bases; bases outside gene matches: 7. The CDR3 has 15 residues. The CDR3: CASSQGLAGLGEQYF. CDR3 coding DNA: TGTGCCAGCAGCCAAGGGCTAGCGGGGCTCGGCGAGCAGTACTTC.

The chain joins TRBV9 to TRBJ2-7, with 9 bases that match TRBD1. The germline CDR1 and CDR2 sequences are SGDLS and YYNGEE. The length of the CDR3 is 14 residues. The ends lost 4 bases at V and 5 bases at J; junction bases unmatched: 7. The CDR3: CASSNNRGPDEQYF. The CDR3 nucleotides are TGTGCCAGCAGCAACAACAGGGGGCCGGACGAGCAGTACTTC.

The chain couples TRBV28 to TRBJ2-2; 9 bases match TRBD2. Losses at the gene ends were 3 bases for V and 6 bases for J; bases not matched to a gene: 2. The CDR3 is 14 residues long. Germline assignment: CDR1 MDHEN and CDR2 SYDVKM. Here the CDR3 reads CASSFGGRAGELFF. For the CDR3, the DNA is TGTGCCAGCAGTTTTGGCGGGAGGGCCGGGGAGCTGTTTTTT.

The chain has TRBV6-5 and TRBJ1-1; no clear D gene. Germline CDR1 MNHEY, CDR2 SVGAGI. This CDR3 is 14 amino acids long. With 6 bases removed from V and 0 bases from J, the gap between germline ends came to 11 bases. The CDR3 loop is CASRLPSMNTEAFF. CDR3 coding DNA: TGTGCCAGCAGATTACCGAGTATGAACACTGAAGCTTTCTTT.

J is TRBJ1-4 and V is TRBV27; D unclear. The CDR3 is 15 amino acids. The V and J ends lost 6 bases and 1 base respectively, with 12 bases between them. CDR1 is MNHEY and CDR2 is SMNVEV in the germline V gene (reference sequence). CDR3 nucleotide sequence: TGTGCCAGCAGAGAGAACAGCCTAACTAATGAAAAACTGTTTTTT. Translation: CASRENSLTNEKLFF. The whole variable domain, filled in from reference TRBV27 and TRBJ1-4, reads EAQVTQNPRYLITVTGKKLTVTCSQNMNHEYMSWYRQDPGLGLRQIYYSMNVEVTDKGDVPEGYKVSRKEKRNFPLILESPSPNQTSLYFCASRENSLTNEKLFFGSGTQLSVL.

The chain recombines TRBV7-2 with TRBJ1-6, with D possibly matching TRBD1 (5 bases). Trimming shortened V by 5 bases and J by 11 bases, and 10 bases separated the two germline ends. Germline loops: CDR1 SGHTA, CDR2 FQGNSA. The CDR3 covers 12 residues. Here the CDR3 reads CASSVRVPPLHF. CDR3 nucleotides: TGTGCCAGCAGCGTCAGGGTCCCACCCCTCCACTTT.

The chain joins TRBV9 to TRBJ2-6; 8 nucleotides align to TRBD2. Germline V gives CDR1 SGDLS, CDR2 YYNGEE. This CDR3 comprises 17 residues. Trimming took 4 bases from V and 0 from J; bases not matched to a gene: 6. The CDR3 DNA reads TGTGCCAGCAGCACCGGGACTAGGGTCTCTGGGGCCAACGTCCTGACTTTC. It translates to CASSTGTRVSGANVLTF.

The chain recombines TRBV10-1 with TRBJ2-7, with TRBD2 as a possible D gene (5 bases). Germline loops: CDR1 WNHNN, CDR2 SYGVQD (reference sequence). This CDR3 region has 13 residues. V was cut by 0 bases and J by 5 bases, with 8 bases left in between. In DNA form, the CDR3 reads TGCGCCAGCAGTGAGTCGAGGGTCAACGAGCAGTACTTC. This gives the protein CASSESRVNEQYF.

The rearrangement joins TRBV7-8 to TRBJ2-7; possibly TRBD1 for D (6 bases). CDR3 length: 13 residues. The V end lost 5 bases, the J end lost 2 bases, and 10 bases lay between the germline ends. The germline gives CDR1 SGHVS, CDR2 FQNEAQ. The CDR3 nucleotides read TGTGCCAGCAGCCCGACAGGACCCTACGAGCAGTACTTC. Encoded protein: CASSPTGPYEQYF.

The chain is built from TRBV6-5 and TRBJ1-2; tentative D call: TRBD1 (5 bases). The CDR3 is 13 amino acids. Germline values: CDR1 MNHEY, CDR2 SVGAGI. V dropped 4 bases and J dropped 8 bases, with 14 bases sitting between them. The CDR3 nucleotides read TGTGCCAGCAGTTTTCAGGGATTTAGCGGCTACACCTTC. This codes for CASSFQGFSGYTF.

The V gene is TRBV4-3, the J gene TRBJ2-3; 7 positions agree with TRBD1. The CDR3 is 16 residues long. The V and J ends lost 4 bases and 5 bases, in that order; junction bases with no gene match: 12. The V gene's germline CDR1 is LGHNA and CDR2 YSLEER. In DNA, the CDR3 is TGCGCCAGCAGCCTAGCGACAGGGAGTTTTTTAGATACGCAGTATTTT. Amino acid sequence: CASSLATGSFLDTQYF.

The chain joins TRBV27 to TRBJ2-1; 7 bases agree with TRBD1. The CDR3 runs 12 residues. Losses at the gene ends were 6 bases for V and 7 bases for J; bases not matched to a gene: 3. Germline values: CDR1 MNHEY, CDR2 SMNVEV (reference sequence). This CDR3 is CASSRQGNEQFF. For the CDR3, the DNA is TGTGCCAGCAGCCGACAGGGAAATGAGCAGTTCTTC.

J is TRBJ2-1 and V is TRBV19; the match to TRBD2 covers 10 bases. The CDR3 covers 15 residues. CDR1 is LNHDA and CDR2 is SQIVND in the germline V gene (reference sequence). J lost 9 bases, V lost 0 bases, and 5 bases had no gene match. CDR3: CASSIDLGLASEQFF. The DNA of the CDR3 is TGTGCCAGTAGTATAGATTTGGGACTAGCGTCTGAGCAGTTCTTC.

In this sample, this clone turned up once. This chain connects TRBV6-6 to TRBJ1-1; tentatively, D is TRBD1 (5 bases). This CDR3 spans 12 amino acids. V dropped 8 bases and J dropped 8 bases, with 15 bases sitting between them. In germline, CDR1 is MNHNY, CDR2 SVGAGI (reference sequence). CDR3 nucleotides: TGTGCCAGCCTCAATCCGGGGGACGAAGCTTTCTTT. The encoded protein is CASLNPGDEAFF.